This is a list of T cell receptor beta chains from one sample in a study of regulatory T cells in long-lasting Graves disease. TCRdb re-derived calls from the multiplex PCR reads in MiXCR, one entry per CDR3 protein. The repertoire holds about 290,000 distinct CDR3 sequences, around 21% seen once, with just over 55% in the top ten. This specimen was peripheral blood mononuclear cells (PBMCs), taken when the disease was refractory, from a patient treated with antithyroid drugs. These receptors originate from a female donor with Graves disease. CDR3s include the opening cysteine and the closing phenylalanine or tryptophan. A D gene is named only where the DNA matches it firmly. Size values are once, few and many counts, or a class for expanded clones, and some rows have none.

d_call j_call v_call cdr3_length clone_size cdr3_aa cdr3_nt
. TRBJ2-5 TRBV20-1 13 few CSAPSRELETQYF TGCAGTGCTCCAAGTCGGGAGTTAGAGACCCAGTACTTC
TRBD2 TRBJ2-1 TRBV28 15 . CASNRAGGYYNEQFF TGTGCCAGCAATAGGGCGGGAGGGTACTACAATGAGCAGTTCTTC
TRBD2 TRBJ2-2 TRBV5-1 17 many CASPRELAGPNTGELFF TGCGCCAGCCCTAGGGAACTAGCGGGACCGAACACCGGGGAGCTGTTTTTT
. TRBJ1-4 TRBV29-1 14 few CSVRRGGEGEKLFF TGCAGCGTTAGGAGGGGCGGGGAAGGCGAAAAACTGTTTTTT
. TRBJ1-1 TRBV30 13 . CAWSVTGSTEAFF TGTGCCTGGAGTGTCACAGGGTCGACTGAAGCTTTCTTT
TRBD1 TRBJ1-2 TRBV6-1 12 many CASRARGLGYTF TGTGCCAGCAGGGCCAGGGGGCTGGGCTACACCTTC
TRBD2 TRBJ2-2 TRBV20-1 14 few CSAEPLADTGELFF TGCAGTGCCGAGCCACTAGCGGACACCGGGGAGCTGTTTTTT
. TRBJ2-6 TRBV19 16 . CASMDLSSSGANVLTF TGTGCCAGCATGGATCTTTCTAGCTCTGGGGCCAACGTCCTGACTTTC
. TRBJ1-2 TRBV27 15 many CASSLLISGVGGYTF TGTGCCAGCAGTTTATTAATCTCCGGCGTAGGGGGCTACACCTTC
. TRBJ1-5 TRBV12-3/TRBV12-4 15 many CASSDNRNSNQPQHF TGTGCCAGCAGTGACAACAGGAATAGCAATCAGCCCCAGCATTTT
. TRBJ2-3 TRBV6-1 16 . CASSEVGLAMTDTQYF TGTGCCAGCAGTGAAGTGGGGCTAGCGATGACAGATACGCAGTATTTT
. TRBJ1-6 TRBV20-1 15 many CSAMTVDRDSSPLHF TGCAGTGCTATGACTGTGGACCGGGATAGTTCACCCCTCCACTTT
TRBD1 TRBJ2-7 TRBV6-2/TRBV6-3 17 . CASSYSTSGTANYEQYF TGTGCCAGCAGTTACTCGACCTCCGGGACAGCCAACTACGAGCAGTACTTC
. TRBJ2-7 TRBV4-3 17 . CASSQDYPGDHSYEQYF TGCGCCAGCAGCCAAGATTACCCCGGGGACCACTCCTACGAGCAGTACTTC
TRBD2 TRBJ2-7 TRBV28 14 many CASSGGGGANEQYF TGTGCCAGCAGCGGGGGGGGGGGCGCGAACGAGCAGTACTTC
. TRBJ2-2 TRBV6-2/TRBV6-3 13 many CASTLNLPGELFF TGTGCCAGCACCTTGAATTTACCCGGGGAGCTGTTTTTT
. TRBJ2-2 TRBV6-2/TRBV6-3 13 few CASSYAPPGELFF TGTGCCAGCAGTTATGCTCCTCCCGGGGAGCTGTTTTTT
. TRBJ2-7 TRBV27 14 few CASSRFTYSYEQYF TGTGCCAGCAGTCGGTTCACTTACTCCTACGAGCAGTACTTC
TRBD1 TRBJ2-7 TRBV6-9 14 . CASSYLGQIYEQYF TGTGCCAGCAGTTACCTGGGACAGATCTACGAGCAGTACTTC
. TRBJ1-6 TRBV7-9 16 . CASSLVTESYNSPLHF TGTGCCAGCAGCTTAGTTACCGAAAGCTATAATTCACCCCTCCACTTT
. TRBJ2-5 TRBV6-2/TRBV6-3 15 few CASSLVPLARETQYF TGTGCCAGCAGTTTGGTCCCACTAGCCAGGGAGACCCAGTACTTC